The sequence of this TCR beta chain was determined in a study of blood T cell repertoires in COVID-19. Study-wide context: Material from acute and convalescent COVID-19 was sourced from the United States, Italy and Spain. Sources were T cells, B-cell-depleted T cells, or PBMCs; the material itself was cDNA or gDNA.

The length of the CDR3 is 18 residues. Germline V gives CDR1 SEHNR, CDR2 FQNEAQ (reference sequence). J lost 7 bases, V lost 6 bases, and 22 bases had no gene match. Clones were read by immunoSEQ multiplex PCR, and TCRdb kept only the in-frame ones, dropping some. The table has under 400,000 clones, about 87% seen once. Participant-given clinical history determined each cohort assignment. The TCR was taken from a man aged 35 to 55 in a cohort exposed to, infected with or recovered from COVID-19 (not recorded which). J is TRBJ2-7 and V is TRBV7-9; 9 positions match TRBD2. Sequenced material: PBMCs or T cells enriched from blood (not recorded which). CDR3 nucleotides: TGTGCCAGCAGTCGTAGCGGGAGAAGCGGTGTGGTGGTAGGGGAGCAGTACTTC. Its translation: CASSRSGRSGVVVGEQYF. The full variable domain, its missing parts supplied by reference TRBV7-9 and TRBJ2-7, is DTGVSQNPRHKITKRGQNVTFRCDPISEHNRLYWYRQTLGQGPEFLTYFQNEAQLEKSRLLSDRFSAERPKGSFSTLEIQRTEQGDSAMYLCASSRSGRSGVVVGEQYFGPGTRLTVT.